The clone carrying this T cell receptor beta chain was observed at least ten times. Exclusions: uncontrolled infection, other autoimmune disease, pregnancy, lactation. Thyroid ultrasound, orbital computed tomography, clinical symptoms, and serum thyroxine and TRAb underpinned diagnoses. 10 ml of fresh peripheral blood supplied the PBMCs. This sample was included in a study of T cells in Graves' hyperthyroidism and ophthalmopathy. Study in general: It was at initial diagnosis, before any treatment, that peripheral blood was collected.

Template material for amplifying TCR beta CDR3 regions consisted of RNA transcripts. The TCR CDR3 was amplified in a first-round RT-PCR using the HTBI primer set. MiXCR was run by TCRdb on the multiplex PCR reads, yielding one entry per CDR3 protein. This sample yields 450,000 to 550,000 distinct CDR3 sequences, of which approximately 25% are seen a single time; over 9% belongs to the top ten. This receptor was obtained from a woman younger than 45 with Graves' ophthalmopathy. The sequencing input was blood.

DNA for the CDR3: TGCGCCAGCAGCCAAGATCAGGTAGCGAGCTCTGGAAACACCATATATTTT. Its translation: CASSQDQVASSGNTIYF. The chain is built from TRBV4-3 and TRBJ1-3; no definite D call. Germline CDR1 LGHNA, CDR2 YSLEER. The V end lost 0 bases, the J end lost 0 bases, and 12 bases lay between the germline ends. The CDR3 contains 17 residues.